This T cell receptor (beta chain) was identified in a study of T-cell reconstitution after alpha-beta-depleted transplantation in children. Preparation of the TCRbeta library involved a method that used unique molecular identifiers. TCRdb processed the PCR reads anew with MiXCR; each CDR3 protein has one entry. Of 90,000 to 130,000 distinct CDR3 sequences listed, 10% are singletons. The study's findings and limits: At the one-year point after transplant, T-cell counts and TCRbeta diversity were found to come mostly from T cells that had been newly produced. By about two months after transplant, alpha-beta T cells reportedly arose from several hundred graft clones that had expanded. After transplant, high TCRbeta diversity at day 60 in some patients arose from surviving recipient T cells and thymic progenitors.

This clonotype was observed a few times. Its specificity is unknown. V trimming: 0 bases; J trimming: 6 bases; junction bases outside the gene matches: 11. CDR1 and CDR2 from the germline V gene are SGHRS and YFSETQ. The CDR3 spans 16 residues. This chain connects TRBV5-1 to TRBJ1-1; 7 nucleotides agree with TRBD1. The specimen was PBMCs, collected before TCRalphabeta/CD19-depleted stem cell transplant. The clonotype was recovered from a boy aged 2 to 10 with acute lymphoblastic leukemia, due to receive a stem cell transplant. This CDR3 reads CASSLATTGRTAEAFF. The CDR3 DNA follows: TGCGCCAGCAGCTTGGCCACGACAGGGAGAACGGCTGAAGCTTTCTTT.